The 16 T cell receptor beta chains in this list originate from one sample, sequenced in a study of blood T cell repertoires in COVID-19. The assay was immunoSEQ multiplex PCR, and TCRdb's table has in-frame clones only and misses some. The repertoire holds some 70,000 clones, approximately 86% seen once, with 16% in the top ten. The material sequenced was peripheral blood. These receptors were collected from a man between 40 and 49 years old with COVID-19, enrolled during active disease.

This clone came up once. The V and J genes are TRBV7-9 and TRBJ2-1; TRBD2 might be the D (6 bases). The CDR3 spans 15 residues. CDR1 is SEHNR, CDR2 FQNEAQ, per germline (reference sequence). Trimming removed 5 bases from V and 4 bases from J, with 15 bases in between. CDR3 coding DNA: TGTGCCAGCAGCCCCGATGCGGGACCATACAATGAGCAGTTCTTC. It translates to CASSPDAGPYNEQFF.

As regards this clone: The junction differs from germline at one of its ends, possibly a read error. This chain joins TRBV11-3 and TRBJ1-6; D is unresolved. The CDR3 runs 13 residues. CDR1 and CDR2 (germline): SGHNT, YENEEA. CDR3 sequence: CASSLDRTSSLHF. CDR3 sequence (DNA): TGTGCCAGCAGCTTAGATCGAACTTCATCCCTCCACTTT.

Here the CDR3 reads CASSPGSRRNTDTQYF. CDR3 DNA sequence: TGTGCCAGCAGCCCCGGGTCGCGGCGGAACACAGATACGCAGTATTTT. The chain links TRBV7-3 to TRBJ2-3; D gene ambiguous. Germline V CDR1 and CDR2: SGHTA, FQGTGA. Trimming took off 5 bases at V and 2 bases at J, with 17 bases between the two ends. The CDR3 loop spans 16 amino acids.

This rearrangement joins TRBV5-1 to TRBJ2-5, with TRBD2 identical over 7 bases. J gave up 5 bases and V 2 bases, and 9 bases lay outside the gene matches. The CDR3 runs to 15 residues. Germline V CDR1 and CDR2: SGHRS, YFSETQ. The CDR3 loop reads CASSLGTTDMETQYF. The CDR3 DNA reads as TGCGCCAGCAGCTTAGGGACTACTGATATGGAGACCCAGTACTTC.

This chain uses TRBV5-1 with TRBJ2-2, with TRBD2 matching 10 bases. The V gene's germline CDR1 is SGHRS and CDR2 YFSETQ. The J segment lost 1 base and the V segment lost 3 bases, leaving 0 bases of the junction unmatched. The CDR3 runs 15 residues. The CDR3: CASSWTSGNTGELFF. CDR3 nucleotides: TGCGCCAGCAGCTGGACTAGCGGGAACACCGGGGAGCTGTTTTTT.

The V and J genes are TRBV20-1 and TRBJ2-3; TRBD1 matches at 10 bases. After removal of 3 bases from V and 6 bases from J, the junction contained 9 bases not matched to a gene. CDR1 and CDR2 (germline): DFQATT, SNEGSKA (reference sequence). The CDR3 is 15 amino acids. The CDR3 DNA follows: TGCAGTGCTAGTCTCGGGACAGGGGTCGTGGATACGCAGTATTTT. Residues: CSASLGTGVVDTQYF.

The gene calls are TRBV7-8 and TRBJ2-1; TRBD2 matches at 9 bases. The CDR3 spans 14 residues. The V segment lost 8 bases and the J segment 6 bases; nucleotides outside the gene matches: 8. CDR1 is SGHVS and CDR2 is FQNEAQ in the germline V gene. Written as DNA, the CDR3 is TGTGCCAGCTGGGTGGCGGGGGGGCCCAATGAGCAGTTCTTC. It codes for CASWVAGGPNEQFF.

V is TRBV6-2 or TRBV6-3 and J is TRBJ2-3; 7 nucleotides agree with TRBD2. V shed 6 bases and J 1 base; nucleotides not matched to a gene: 7. From germline, CDR1 is MNHEY and CDR2 SVGEGT. The CDR3 is 15 residues long. The CDR3, as DNA: TGTGCCAGCAGCTCACGGGGGGATGGCACAGATACGCAGTATTTT. This translates into CASSSRGDGTDTQYF.

V and J are TRBV7-8 and TRBJ1-1, with a weak D call TRBD1 (6 bases). There are 15 residues in the CDR3. V was cut by 2 bases and J by 0 bases, with 10 bases left in between. Germline V gene data show CDR1 as SGHVS and CDR2 as FQNEAQ. CDR3: CASSLNGQLNTEAFF. The CDR3 DNA reads TGTGCCAGCAGCTTAAACGGACAGCTGAACACTGAAGCTTTCTTT.

The chain has TRBV5-4 and TRBJ2-2; 8 nucleotides match TRBD2. Germline CDR1 and CDR2: SGHNT and YYREEE (reference sequence). The V and J ends lost 4 bases and 0 bases, in that order; junction bases with no gene match: 2. This CDR3 is built from 15 residues. This CDR3 is CASSKTSANTGELFF. The CDR3 region has the DNA TGTGCCAGCAGCAAGACTAGCGCGAACACCGGGGAGCTGTTTTTT.

This clone came up a few times. The chain employs TRBV2 and TRBJ1-6; 8 bases fit TRBD1. In germline, CDR1 is SNHLY, CDR2 FYNNEI. This CDR3 contains 13 residues. Losses at the gene ends were 10 bases for V and 14 bases for J; bases not matched to a gene: 13. The CDR3 DNA is TGTGCCATAAGGACAGGGCACCTCCCATCCCTCCACTTT. Translating gives CAIRTGHLPSLHF. The variable domain in full, with the rest retrieved from reference TRBV2 and TRBJ1-6, is EPEVTQTPSHQVTQMGQEVILRCVPISNHLYFYWYRQILGQKVEFLVSFYNNEISEKSEIFDDQFSVERPDGSNFTLKIRSTKLEDSAMYFCAIRTGHLPSLHFGNGTRLTVT.

The chain recombines TRBV12-2 with TRBJ1-2. TRBV12-2 is a documented pseudogene. The CDR3 length is 17 residues. In DNA, the CDR3 is TGTGCAAGTCGCTTAGTCCGAGGGAGTCCCTGGGGCTATGGCTACACCTTC. It codes for CASRLVRGSPWGYGYTF.

V usage is TRBV5-1 and J usage is TRBJ1-5, with D perhaps TRBD1 (5 bases). V lost 6 bases and J lost 2, with 18 bases in between. Per the germline V gene, CDR1 is SGHRS and CDR2 is YFSETQ. The CDR3 is 16 amino acids. CDR3 sequence: CASNVSSGGCNQPQHF. The DNA for the CDR3 is TGCGCCAGCAACGTCTCGTCGGGGGGATGCAATCAGCCCCAGCATTTT.

This clone has a single count. The same CDR3 can be traced to other DNA sequences in this sample. The CDR3 sequence: CASSEVTGNIQYF. CDR3 coding DNA: TGTGCCAGCAGTGAAGTAACGGGGAACATTCAGTACTTC. V is TRBV6-1 and J is TRBJ2-4; TRBD2 is a possible D gene (5 bases). Germline V gene sequence: CDR1 MNHNS, CDR2 SASEGT. Trimming took off 1 base at V and 7 bases at J, with 8 bases between the two ends. The CDR3 is 13 residues long.

V is TRBV6-1 and J is TRBJ2-1, with D perhaps TRBD1 (6 bases). The V end lost 0 bases, the J end lost 4 bases, and 13 bases lay between the germline ends. This CDR3 is built from 16 residues. Germline V gene sequence: CDR1 MNHNS, CDR2 SASEGT. CDR3 sequence: CASSEAKGRGYNEQFF. The CDR3 region has the DNA TGTGCCAGCAGTGAAGCTAAAGGCAGGGGTTACAATGAGCAGTTCTTC.

The rearrangement links TRBV11-2 to TRBJ1-6; perhaps TRBD1 as D (6 bases). V lost 5 bases, J lost 9 bases, and 11 bases lay in between. The germline gives CDR1 SGHAT, CDR2 FQNNGV. This CDR3 spans 13 amino acids. CDR3 region: CASSQGHFSPLHF. For the CDR3, the DNA is TGTGCCAGCAGCCAGGGACACTTTTCACCCCTCCACTTT. Combining the CDR3 with reference TRBV11-2 and TRBJ1-6 gives the whole variable domain EAGVAQSPRYKIIEKRQSVAFWCNPISGHATLYWYQQILGQGPKLLIQFQNNGVVDDSQLPKDRFSAERLKGVDSTLKIQPAKLEDSAVYLCASSQGHFSPLHFGNGTRLTVT.